These 32 T cell receptor beta chains share one sample of origin, sequenced in a study of beta chain features in type 1 diabetes. Sequenced material consisted of expressed TCRB transcripts (all of the isolated RNA was reverse transcribed). TCRdb's copy holds only in-frame clones and misses some; the assay was immunoSEQ multiplex PCR. The sample has 130,000 to 150,000 clones, about 9.4% seen once; the top ten hold roughly 1.4%. The sample taken for sequencing was naive CD4+ T cells from blood. The source of these receptors is a man aged 18 to 30 in good health.

This clone was seen at least ten times. The gene calls are TRBV30 and TRBJ2-2; TRBD1 aligns across 10 bases. Unmatched junction bases numbered 7, after V lost 1 base and J lost 5 bases. CDR3 size: 16 residues. The V gene's germline CDR1 is GTSNPN and CDR2 SVGIG (reference sequence). This chain's CDR3 is CAWSDRRDRGTGELFF. The CDR3 DNA is TGTGCCTGGAGTGACCGGCGGGACAGGGGAACCGGGGAGCTGTTTTTT.

This clone was seen a few times. The chain joins TRBV6-5 to TRBJ1-5, with 8 bases aligning to TRBD1. V dropped 6 bases and J dropped 8; count of bases not matched to a gene: 9. The CDR3 spans 14 residues. Germline loops: CDR1 MNHEY, CDR2 SVGAGI. DNA of the CDR3: TGTGCCAGCAGCGCGGACAGGGCTGTGAAGCCCCAGCATTTT. It specifies CASSADRAVKPQHF.

The chain uses TRBV9 and TRBJ1-2; perhaps TRBD1 as D (5 bases). This CDR3 is 14 amino acids long. The germline gives CDR1 SGDLS, CDR2 YYNGEE. Trimming left V 3 bases short and J 4 bases short, with 13 bases between. This CDR3 is CASSGDREVYGYTF. The DNA for the CDR3 is TGTGCCAGCAGCGGAGACAGAGAGGTCTATGGCTACACCTTC.

The J gene is TRBJ2-7, the V gene TRBV25-1; perhaps TRBD2 as D (5 bases). The germline CDR1 and CDR2 sequences are MGHDK and SYGVNS. This CDR3 is 16 amino acids long. Trimming stripped 6 bases from V and 0 bases from J, with 18 bases between. The CDR3 DNA reads TGTGCCAGCAGCGCGGCCGGGATTTCGTCCTCCTACGAGCAGTACTTC. As protein: CASSAAGISSSYEQYF.

This clone was found a few times. The genes are TRBV18 and TRBJ2-7; a weak D match, TRBD1 (5 bases). This CDR3 spans 14 amino acids. V gave up 6 bases and J gave up 3 bases, with 15 bases separating them. Germline V gives CDR1 KGHSH, CDR2 LQKENI. CDR3 sequence: CASSIDSLLYEQYF. The CDR3 DNA reads TGTGCCAGCTCTATTGACAGTCTTCTCTACGAGCAGTACTTC.

This chain joins TRBV11-2 and TRBJ2-5, with a tentative D call TRBD2 (6 bases). The V gene's germline CDR1 is SGHAT and CDR2 FQNNGV. This CDR3 has 13 amino acids. Trimming cost V 0 bases and J 5 bases, with 7 bases left between them. The chain's CDR3 is CASSLEGRETQYF. The CDR3 DNA reads as TGTGCCAGCAGCTTAGAGGGGAGGGAGACCCAGTACTTC.

V gene TRBV2 combines with J gene TRBJ1-6; D is possibly TRBD1 (5 bases). V was trimmed by 6 bases and J by 5 bases, leaving 23 bases between them. This CDR3 contains 18 residues. Per germline, CDR1 SNHLY and CDR2 FYNNEI. CDR3: CASRLLGTEGFDNSPLHF. The CDR3 nucleotides are TGTGCCAGCAGACTTCTGGGCACGGAGGGGTTCGATAATTCACCCCTCCACTTT.

The chain couples TRBV18 to TRBJ2-7; the D gene is possibly TRBD1 (6 bases). The CDR3 covers 14 residues. Germline-derived CDR1 and CDR2 are KGHSH and LQKENI. Trimming left V 3 bases short and J 6 bases short, with 15 bases between. CDR3 sequence reads: CASSPLPQGREQYF. Here the CDR3 DNA reads TGTGCCAGCTCACCGTTACCACAGGGACGCGAGCAGTACTTC. The variable domain in full, with the rest retrieved from reference TRBV18 and TRBJ2-7, is NAGVMQNPRHLVRRRGQEARLRCSPMKGHSHVYWYRQLPEEGLKFMVYLQKENIIDESGMPKERFSAEFPKEGPSILRIQQVVRGDSAAYFCASSPLPQGREQYFGPGTRLTVT.

The rearrangement links TRBV6-6 to TRBJ2-1; TRBD1 agrees at 12 bases. V lost 6 bases to trimming and J lost 7 bases; unmatched junction nucleotides: 7. The CDR3 covers 15 residues. Per germline, CDR1 MNHNY and CDR2 SVGAGI (reference sequence). CDR3 amino acids: CASRQWDRGPNEQFF. CDR3 sequence (DNA): TGTGCCAGCAGACAATGGGACAGGGGGCCGAATGAGCAGTTCTTC.

This clone was detected a few times. The chain joins TRBV12-5 to TRBJ1-1; TRBD1 aligns across 9 bases. This CDR3 has 20 amino acids. CDR1 and CDR2 from the germline V gene are LGHNT and FRNRAP. V lost 3 bases and J lost 0; bases outside the gene matches: 17. DNA of the CDR3: TGTGCTAGTGGTTTCTCCGCAAAGGGACAGGGAAAACTCATGAACACTGAAGCTTTCTTT. Amino acids: CASGFSAKGQGKLMNTEAFF.

This clone turned up a few times. The chain employs TRBV7-2 and TRBJ2-5, with TRBD2 identical over 8 bases. Germline lookup yields CDR1 SGHTA and CDR2 FQGNSA. The J segment lost 5 bases and the V segment lost 6 bases, leaving 17 bases of the junction unmatched. CDR3 length equals 17 residues. The CDR3 reads CASRPTPLGGAWETQYF. DNA of the CDR3: TGTGCCAGCAGGCCTACTCCGCTCGGGGGGGCCTGGGAGACCCAGTACTTC.

The table lists this clone with a few counts. The chain recombines TRBV27 with TRBJ1-2, with 7 bases fitting TRBD1. The CDR3 totals 15 residues. Trimming cost V 6 bases and J 4 bases; bases outside gene matches: 11. Germline V lookup: CDR1 MNHEY, CDR2 SMNVEV (reference sequence). CDR3 bases: TGTGCCAGCAGCCTCCCCCGGGACAGTCTCTATGGCTACACCTTC. Residues: CASSLPRDSLYGYTF.

V usage is TRBV7-2 and J usage is TRBJ2-7; TRBD1 agrees at 9 bases. J was trimmed by 9 bases and V by 3 bases; bases with no gene match: 9. Germline V gene sequence: CDR1 SGHTA, CDR2 FQGNSA. This CDR3 region has 14 residues. The CDR3 sequence is CASSFGQGLRGQYF. The CDR3 DNA reads TGTGCCAGCAGCTTCGGACAGGGGCTACGAGGGCAGTACTTC. The variable domain in full, with the rest retrieved from reference TRBV7-2 and TRBJ2-7, is GAGVSQSPSNKVTEKGKDVELRCDPISGHTALYWYRQSLGQGLEFLIYFQGNSAPDKSGLPSDRFSAERTGGSVSTLTIQRTQQEDSAVYLCASSFGQGLRGQYFGPGTRLTVT.

This clone was detected only a few times. A read error may account for a junction end that differs from germline. The V call is TRBV5-1, the J call TRBJ2-1; no clear D. From germline, CDR1 is SGHRS and CDR2 YFSETQ. The CDR3 has 14 residues. This CDR3 is CASSLDSSYNKQFF. The DNA of the CDR3 is TGCGCCAGCAGCTTGGACAGTTCCTACAATAAGCAGTTCTTC.

The table lists this clone with a few counts. The chain combines TRBV27 with TRBJ1-5; D is ambiguous. V lost 2 bases, J lost 0 bases, and 8 bases lay in between. This CDR3 is 15 amino acids long. Germline assignment: CDR1 MNHEY and CDR2 SMNVEV (reference sequence). CDR3 nucleotide sequence: TGTGCCAGCAGTTTAGAGCCATATAGCAATCAGCCCCAGCATTTT. As protein: CASSLEPYSNQPQHF.

The chain has TRBV6-5 and TRBJ2-3; D gene unclear. This CDR3 region has 14 residues. Trimming shortened V by 6 bases and J by 1 base, and 11 bases separated the two germline ends. Germline CDR1 reads MNHEY; CDR2 reads SVGAGI. Written as DNA, the CDR3 is TGTGCCAGCAGCCCCAGTGGGCGCACAGATACGCAGTATTTT. Its translation is CASSPSGRTDTQYF.

This clone occurred a few times. This chain links TRBV5-5 with TRBJ2-7; TRBD1 aligns across 7 bases. Germline CDR1 SGHKS, CDR2 YYEKEE (reference sequence). The junction had 6 bases not matched to a gene; V was cut back by 0 bases and J by 6 bases. CDR3 length: 14 amino acids. CDR3 amino acids: CASSLGQGIREQYF. The CDR3 DNA sequence: TGTGCCAGCAGCTTGGGACAGGGAATCCGCGAGCAGTACTTC.

This clone was found a few times. The rearrangement joins TRBV29-1 to TRBJ2-1, with D unresolved. V was trimmed by 3 bases and J by 0 bases, leaving 9 bases between them. Looked up from germline, CDR1 is SQVTM and CDR2 is ANQGSEA. The CDR3 runs 14 residues. The CDR3 loop reads CSVDSADSYNEQFF. The CDR3 region has the DNA TGCAGCGTTGACTCGGCGGACTCCTACAATGAGCAGTTCTTC.

This clone was found a few times. The chain has TRBV2 and TRBJ2-3; D not certain. Trimming removed 6 bases at V and 2 bases at J, with 9 bases between. CDR3 length: 13 residues. Germline CDR1 SNHLY, CDR2 FYNNEI. In nucleotides, the CDR3 is TGTGCCAGCAGCTCTAGATTCACAGATACGCAGTATTTT. Protein: CASSSRFTDTQYF.

The V gene is TRBV7-3, the J gene TRBJ2-1, with D perhaps TRBD1 (6 bases). The CDR3 extends over 15 amino acids. The germline V gene has CDR1 SGHTA and CDR2 FQGTGA. The ends were cut back, 6 bases at V and 4 bases at J, with 16 bases in the middle. This chain's CDR3 is CASRFTGTSYNEQFF. CDR3 bases: TGTGCCAGCAGATTCACCGGGACAAGTTACAATGAGCAGTTCTTC.

The chain couples TRBV7-2 to TRBJ2-7, with a possible D match to TRBD1 (6 bases). This CDR3 contains 14 residues. Germline loops: CDR1 SGHTA, CDR2 FQGNSA. V lost 2 bases to trimming and J lost 6 bases, with 14 bases between them. The chain's CDR3 is CASSLRDTATEQYF. CDR3 bases: TGTGCCAGCAGCTTAAGGGACACCGCCACCGAGCAGTACTTC.

With respect to this clone: Other DNA sequences in the sample encode the same CDR3. The chain uses TRBV19 and TRBJ2-5, with D possibly being TRBD2 (5 bases). The V gene lost 3 bases and the J gene lost 4 bases, with 6 bases spanning the gap. Germline CDR1 LNHDA, CDR2 SQIVND (reference sequence). The CDR3 has 12 residues. The CDR3, as DNA: TGTGCCAGTAGTATCCGGGGAGAGACCCAGTACTTC. This gives the protein CASSIRGETQYF.

The chain carries TRBV7-9 and TRBJ2-5; 8 bases match TRBD1. V was pared by 4 bases and J by 1 base, with 2 bases of the junction left unmatched. Germline values: CDR1 SEHNR, CDR2 FQNEAQ (reference sequence). CDR3 length: 14 residues. Here the CDR3 reads CASSSGTGQETQYF. The CDR3 DNA reads TGTGCCAGCAGCTCCGGGACAGGCCAAGAGACCCAGTACTTC. Variable domain in full (rest from reference TRBV7-9 and TRBJ2-5): DTGVSQNPRHKITKRGQNVTFRCDPISEHNRLYWYRQTLGQGPEFLTYFQNEAQLEKSRLLSDRFSAERPKGSFSTLEIQRTEQGDSAMYLCASSSGTGQETQYFGPGTRLLVL.

This clone was seen at least ten times. The rearrangement joins TRBV7-9 to TRBJ1-3; no clear D gene. CDR1 SEHNR and CDR2 FQNEAQ come from the germline V gene (reference sequence). The CDR3 has 15 amino acids. V was pared by 4 bases and J by 3 bases, with 13 bases between. CDR3 sequence: CASSSRAGIGNTIYF. The CDR3 DNA reads as TGTGCCAGCAGCTCCCGTGCGGGGATTGGAAACACCATATATTTT.

This clone was picked up a small number of times. This sequence joins TRBV5-5 and TRBJ2-1, with 9 bases matching TRBD1. The CDR3 totals 19 residues. Per the germline V gene, CDR1 is SGHKS and CDR2 is YYEKEE (reference sequence). The V segment lost 5 bases and the J segment 0 bases; nucleotides outside the gene matches: 15. The CDR3 reads CASSDTGTGTPSSYNEQFF. CDR3 DNA: TGTGCCAGCAGTGACACCGGGACAGGGACCCCAAGCTCCTACAATGAGCAGTTCTTC.

This clone came up a few times. This rearrangement joins TRBV6-5 to TRBJ2-5; 9 bases fit TRBD2. The CDR3 runs to 14 residues. Per the germline V gene, CDR1 is MNHEY and CDR2 is SVGAGI. With 5 bases clipped from V and 3 bases from J, the junction kept 4 bases outside the gene matches. CDR3 amino acids: CASSRTSVKETQYF. The CDR3 DNA sequence: TGTGCCAGCAGTCGGACTAGCGTAAAAGAGACCCAGTACTTC.

CDR3 coding DNA: TGTGCCAGCAGTGCCGGGACAGGGGTGGGAAATCAGCCCCAGCATTTT. Amino acids: CASSAGTGVGNQPQHF. The chain links TRBV6-1 to TRBJ1-5, with 10 bases fitting TRBD1. V lost 4 bases to trimming and J lost 4 bases; unmatched junction nucleotides: 7. The CDR3 has 16 residues. Germline loops: CDR1 MNHNS, CDR2 SASEGT.

The V call is TRBV6-1, the J call TRBJ1-2; 10 positions match TRBD1. The V gene end was trimmed by 1 base and the J gene end by 3 bases; junction bases not matched to a gene: 2. Germline CDR1 MNHNS, CDR2 SASEGT. CDR3 length: 15 residues. The DNA of the CDR3 is TGTGCCAGCAGTGAAGGGGGGACAGGGGACTATGGCTACACCTTC. Its translation is CASSEGGTGDYGYTF.

This chain connects TRBV14 to TRBJ1-2, with D unclear. Germline CDR1 SGHDN, CDR2 FVKESK. V lost 2 bases and J lost 3, with 13 bases in between. The length of the CDR3 is 15 residues. The CDR3 region is CASSQLGIEDYGYTF. CDR3 in DNA: TGTGCCAGCAGCCAACTCGGTATTGAGGACTATGGCTACACCTTC.

This clone was seen more than once but under ten times. The J gene is TRBJ2-7, the V gene TRBV7-9; the D gene is possibly TRBD1 (5 bases). CDR1 and CDR2 from the germline V gene are SEHNR and FQNEAQ (reference sequence). The CDR3 runs to 15 residues. The V gene lost 0 bases and the J gene lost 3 bases, with 12 bases spanning the gap. CDR3 sequence (DNA): TGTGCCAGCAGCTTAGCAGGTGGGGCAAGCTACGAGCAGTACTTC. Its translation: CASSLAGGASYEQYF.

This chain links TRBV7-9 with TRBJ2-3; 12 bases agree with TRBD2. J gave up 2 bases and V 0 bases, and 9 bases lay outside the gene matches. The CDR3 is made up of 19 amino acids. The germline V gene has CDR1 SEHNR and CDR2 FQNEAQ (reference sequence). CDR3 bases: TGTGCCAGCAGCTTAGCTAAACTAGCGGGGGGAGAACTCACAGATACGCAGTATTTT. Protein sequence: CASSLAKLAGGELTDTQYF.

This chain joins TRBV5-1 and TRBJ2-2, with 9 bases matching TRBD2. V shed 6 bases, J shed 3 bases, and the junction held 9 bases outside the gene matches. Germline V lookup: CDR1 SGHRS, CDR2 YFSETQ. The CDR3 is made up of 16 amino acids. The chain's CDR3 is CASTLRLAGYTGELFF. DNA for the CDR3: TGCGCCAGCACCCTTCGGCTAGCGGGGTACACCGGGGAGCTGTTTTTT.